A selection of T cell receptor beta chains follows, all from one sample in a study of Ad26.COV2.S vaccination and SARS-CoV-2 variants. TCRdb keeps only in-frame clones here, not all; method: immunoSEQ multiplex PCR. The sample yields about half a million clones, roughly nine tenths seen once. Sample: peripheral blood, taken in a trial of Ad26.COV2.S vaccine versus placebo. The source of these receptors is a person aged 18-60 years who received the Ad26.COV2.S COVID-19 vaccine or a placebo. CDR3s include the opening cysteine and the closing phenylalanine or tryptophan. A D gene is named only where the DNA matches it firmly. Some rows mark clone size as missing; the rest say once, few, many or name a class of expanded clone.

V: TRBV7-9
J: TRBJ1-4
D: NA
size: NA
CDR3: CASSLAQSAHEKLFF

V: TRBV6-2/TRBV6-3
J: TRBJ1-2
D: TRBD1
size: NA
CDR3: CASSYRDRGLDGYTF

V: TRBV7-3
J: TRBJ2-2
D: TRBD2
size: NA
CDR3: CASSFGGGNTGELFF

V: TRBV20-1
J: TRBJ2-7
D: NA
size: once
CDR3: CSVPLRDEQYF

V: TRBV9
J: TRBJ2-2
D: TRBD1
size: NA
CDR3: CASRITTGAGELFF

V: TRBV10-3
J: TRBJ2-1
D: NA
size: NA
CDR3: CAIRRLEGWDEQFF

V: TRBV6-5
J: TRBJ2-7
D: TRBD1
size: once
CDR3: CASNTRDRGSYEQYF

V: TRBV2
J: TRBJ2-5
D: TRBD2
size: few
CDR3: CASSKSGGRALETQYF

V: TRBV2
J: TRBJ2-5
D: NA
size: NA
CDR3: CASSQSGQETQYF

V: TRBV5-4
J: TRBJ1-3
D: NA
size: NA
CDR3: CASSLAGGTYGNTIYF

V: TRBV4-2
J: TRBJ1-4
D: NA
size: NA
CDR3: CASSQDFGPTNEKLFF

V: TRBV7-9
J: TRBJ1-4
D: NA
size: once
CDR3: CASSYGPASTNEKLFF

V: TRBV7-9
J: TRBJ2-7
D: NA
size: NA
CDR3: CASSFSGYEQYF

V: TRBV10-3
J: TRBJ1-2
D: NA
size: NA
CDR3: CAISESGMRMWGYTF

V: TRBV5-1
J: TRBJ2-7
D: NA
size: NA
CDR3: CASSFRGDEQYF

V: TRBV6-5
J: TRBJ2-3
D: NA
size: NA
CDR3: CASRSTPGVPDTQYF

V: TRBV10-3
J: TRBJ1-2
D: NA
size: NA
CDR3: CAISGYFSNYGYTF

V: TRBV30
J: TRBJ2-5
D: NA
size: NA
CDR3: CAWRPQIQETQYF

V: TRBV7-9
J: TRBJ1-1
D: NA
size: NA
CDR3: CASSPRQGWVTEAFF

V: TRBV5-8
J: TRBJ1-1
D: NA
size: NA
CDR3: CASSLEVGVRNTEAFF

V: TRBV7-2
J: TRBJ1-3
D: NA
size: once
CDR3: CATRPGSNSGNTIYF

V: TRBV12-3/TRBV12-4
J: TRBJ2-7
D: NA
size: NA
CDR3: CASSKTSYEQYF

V: TRBV7-2
J: TRBJ1-2
D: NA
size: NA
CDR3: CASSLGGLWGYTF

V: TRBV6-5
J: TRBJ2-1
D: NA
size: NA
CDR3: CASSPRGEDEQFF

V: TRBV6-6
J: TRBJ2-7
D: NA
size: NA
CDR3: CASIDSGPTYEQYF

V: TRBV30
J: TRBJ1-3
D: NA
size: NA
CDR3: CACRRKDSGNTIYF

V: TRBV19
J: TRBJ2-2
D: TRBD2
size: NA
CDR3: CASSRTSGNTGELFF

V: TRBV27
J: TRBJ1-6
D: NA
size: NA
CDR3: CASSFGISNSPLHF

V: TRBV6-5
J: TRBJ1-4
D: NA
size: NA
CDR3: CASAGPSTNEKLFF

V: TRBV5-1
J: TRBJ2-3
D: TRBD1
size: NA
CDR3: CASSTTGQGRPLSTDTQYF

V: TRBV7-6
J: TRBJ1-4
D: TRBD1
size: NA
CDR3: CASSYEGTGEKLFF

V: TRBV7-2
J: TRBJ2-7
D: NA
size: NA
CDR3: CASSFGTSSYEQYF

V: TRBV7-2
J: TRBJ2-7
D: NA
size: once
CDR3: CASSSAENSYEQYF

V: TRBV6-5
J: TRBJ1-2
D: NA
size: NA
CDR3: CASSYSVTGTGGYTF

V: TRBV18
J: TRBJ1-6
D: NA
size: once
CDR3: CASSPRSRGGNNSPLHF

V: TRBV6-6
J: TRBJ1-4
D: TRBD1
size: NA
CDR3: CASSDRGTNEKLFF

V: TRBV7-9
J: TRBJ2-3
D: NA
size: NA
CDR3: CASSHEAGDTDTQYF

V: TRBV27
J: TRBJ2-7
D: NA
size: NA
CDR3: CASSFRPEKNSPYEQYF

V: TRBV7-6
J: TRBJ2-3
D: NA
size: NA
CDR3: CASSSPGSDTQYF

V: TRBV7-2
J: TRBJ2-7
D: TRBD2
size: NA
CDR3: CASSSTSGGIYEQYF

V: TRBV5-6
J: TRBJ1-1
D: NA
size: NA
CDR3: CASSLGSGTEAFF

V: TRBV3-1/TRBV3-2
J: TRBJ1-3
D: NA
size: NA
CDR3: CASSQVYTLSGNTIYF

V: TRBV7-3
J: TRBJ2-1
D: TRBD2
size: NA
CDR3: CASSNRLAGSYNEQFF

V: TRBV9
J: TRBJ2-5
D: TRBD2
size: NA
CDR3: CASSVGRGGQKTQYF

V: TRBV6-6
J: TRBJ1-3
D: NA
size: NA
CDR3: CASNRIGNTIYF

V: TRBV7-6
J: TRBJ1-5
D: NA
size: NA
CDR3: CASSPKEGFNQPQHF

V: TRBV27
J: TRBJ2-2
D: NA
size: NA
CDR3: CASSYGLHTGELFF

V: TRBV10-3
J: TRBJ2-7
D: NA
size: once
CDR3: CAISVQRYEQYF

V: TRBV6-6
J: TRBJ1-1
D: NA
size: NA
CDR3: CASSYYRRNQNTEAFF

V: TRBV27
J: TRBJ2-1
D: NA
size: NA
CDR3: CASSWSGDSYNEQFF

V: TRBV5-1
J: TRBJ2-3
D: NA
size: NA
CDR3: CASTTGSSTDTQYF